The clone carrying this T cell receptor beta chain counts as medium-sized (0.01 to 0.1%). The read gets to within 3 residues of the CDR3 end, and the germline J gene fills in the rest. Blood samples were heparinized, 5 to 8 ml per donor. Repertoires were generated with immunoSEQ multiplex PCR, while TCRdb's copy carries only in-frame clones and drops some. Recorded here are under 45,000 clones, none singletons. The data belong to a study of T cell clonality in common variable immunodeficiency. Germline trimming cut 2 bases from V and 0 bases from J; bases unmatched to any gene: 10. In germline, CDR1 is MRHNA, CDR2 SNTAGT. This CDR3 region has 17 residues.

The rearrangement uses TRBV6-4 and TRBJ2-7; 7 nucleotides match TRBD1. The sample taken for sequencing was peripheral blood mononuclear cells. The clonotype was recovered from a person aged 18 to 75 in good health. CDR3 DNA (partial): TGTGCCAGCAGTGACCTATTCGGCGGACAGGTCTCCTACGAG. Translated, it gives CASSDLFGGQVSYE. The CDR3 in its entirety is CASSDLFGGQVSYEQYF.